A selection of T cell receptor beta chains follows, all from one sample in a study of blood T cell repertoires in COVID-19. Measured with immunoSEQ multiplex PCR; TCRdb has only the in-frame clones, and not every one. Found here are more than 95,000 clones, roughly 89% of them singletons; the top ten hold approximately 17%. The material sequenced was peripheral blood. These receptors all come from a woman of 80 years or more in a cohort sampled during active COVID-19. The CDR3 runs from the conserved cysteine through the conserved F or W. A D gene is named only where the DNA matches it firmly. Size values are once, few and many counts, or a class for expanded clones, and some rows have none.

v_call	d_call	cdr3_length	clone_size	j_call	cdr3_aa	cdr3_nt
TRBV5-1	NA	14	few	TRBJ2-6	CASSQGSGANVLTF	TGCGCCAGCAGCCAGGGGTCTGGGGCCAACGTCCTGACTTTC
TRBV3-1/TRBV3-2	NA	13	few	TRBJ2-7	CASSQAGDYEQYF	TGTGCCAGCAGCCAGGCCGGAGACTACGAGCAGTACTTC
TRBV19	TRBD1	16	NA	TRBJ2-7	CASSRRGGQGAYEQYF	TGTGCCAGTAGTCGCCGCGGGGGACAGGGAGCCTACGAGCAGTACTTC
TRBV7-9	NA	14	NA	TRBJ1-2	CASSLLDSPYGYTF	TGTGCCAGCAGCCTCCTCGACAGCCCATATGGCTACACCTTC
TRBV5-4	NA	13	NA	TRBJ1-6	CASSQQGNSPLHF	TGTGCCAGCAGTCAACAGGGTAATTCACCCCTCCACTTT
TRBV5-6	TRBD2	19	NA	TRBJ2-7	CASSPPSPSGRPISYEQYF	TGTGCCAGCAGCCCGCCGTCCCCTAGCGGGAGGCCAATCTCCTACGAGCAGTACTTC
TRBV12-3/TRBV12-4	NA	13	NA	TRBJ2-1	CASRLREYNEQFF	TGTGCCAGCAGGCTGAGGGAATACAATGAGCAGTTCTTC
TRBV5-1	TRBD2	19	NA	TRBJ2-7	CASSPQGGTSGGVSYEQYF	TGCGCCAGCAGCCCCCAGGGCGGCACTAGCGGGGGGGTCTCCTACGAGCAGTACTTC
TRBV6-5	NA	14	NA	TRBJ1-5	CASKRSDSNQPQHF	TGTGCCAGCAAACGCTCAGATAGCAATCAGCCCCAGCATTTT
TRBV27	NA	14	once	TRBJ2-1	CASSFVLASNEQFF	TGTGCCAGCAGTTTTGTACTAGCCTCGAATGAGCAGTTCTTC
TRBV6-6	TRBD1	14	NA	TRBJ1-2	CASSPTGGYYGYTF	TGTGCCAGCAGTCCGACAGGGGGATACTATGGCTACACCTTC
TRBV7-6	NA	17	NA	TRBJ1-5	CASSLGLGLGSNQPQHF	TGTGCCAGCAGCTTAGGCTTGGGACTAGGGAGCAATCAGCCCCAGCATTTT
TRBV6-5	TRBD1	14	NA	TRBJ2-6	CASSQGAGANVLTF	TGTGCCAGCTCACAGGGGGCTGGGGCCAACGTCCTGACTTTC
TRBV5-1	TRBD2	19	NA	TRBJ2-2	CASLHNGLAGGGNTGELFF	TGCGCCAGCCTACACAACGGACTAGCGGGAGGTGGAAACACCGGGGAGCTGTTTTTT
TRBV7-9	TRBD2	19	NA	TRBJ2-7	CASSSPTWGSGGLSYEQYF	TGTGCCAGCAGCTCGCCGACTTGGGGTAGCGGGGGCCTTTCCTACGAGCAGTACTTC
TRBV7-3	NA	14	NA	TRBJ1-2	CASSLVSSDYGYTF	TGTGCCAGCAGCTTGGTCTCGTCAGACTATGGCTACACCTTC
TRBV9	TRBD2	15	NA	TRBJ2-7	CASSVGLAGSHEQYF	TGTGCCAGCAGCGTAGGACTAGCGGGATCCCACGAGCAGTACTTC
TRBV6-5	NA	15	NA	TRBJ2-3	CASTPETGRIYTQYF	TGTGCCAGCACCCCGGAGACCGGAAGGATTTATACGCAGTATTTT
TRBV30	NA	13	few	TRBJ1-5	CAWSVLTTQPQHF	TGTGCCTGGAGTGTACTAACAACCCAGCCCCAGCATTTT
TRBV4-1	TRBD2	17	NA	TRBJ2-3	CASSQQPGLAGSDTQYF	TGCGCCAGCAGCCAACAACCGGGACTAGCGGGATCGGATACGCAGTATTTT
TRBV10-2	NA	13	NA	TRBJ2-1	CASRLNRYNEQFF	TGCGCCAGCAGACTTAATCGGTACAATGAGCAGTTCTTC
TRBV2	NA	14	NA	TRBJ2-2	CASSEVGDTGELFF	TGTGCCAGCAGCGAAGTGGGCGATACCGGGGAGCTGTTTTTT
TRBV5-1	NA	12	NA	TRBJ2-5	CASSSRFETQYF	TGCGCCAGCAGCAGTCGGTTTGAGACCCAGTACTTC
TRBV19	NA	14	NA	TRBJ2-3	CASKETTSTDTQYF	TGTGCCAGTAAGGAGACCACTAGCACAGATACGCAGTATTTT
TRBV5-1	TRBD2	17	NA	TRBJ2-5	CASLARTSGGSQETQYF	TGCGCCAGCCTAGCACGGACTAGCGGGGGCTCCCAAGAGACCCAGTACTTC
TRBV19	NA	12	NA	TRBJ1-3	CASSIRGDTIYF	TGTGCCAGTAGTATCCGGGGAGACACCATATATTTT
TRBV28	NA	15	NA	TRBJ1-5	CASSSDLLSNQPQHF	TGTGCCAGCAGTTCAGATCTCCTTAGCAATCAGCCCCAGCATTTT
TRBV5-4	TRBD1	15	many	TRBJ2-7	CASSTRDRALYEQYF	TGTGCCAGCAGCACCCGGGACAGGGCCCTCTACGAGCAGTACTTC
TRBV28	TRBD1	15	NA	TRBJ1-5	CASSLETGWIGTQHF	TGTGCCAGCAGTTTAGAGACAGGGTGGATCGGTACCCAGCATTTT
TRBV7-9	TRBD1	14	NA	TRBJ1-5	CASSPGTGRQPQHF	TGTGCCAGCAGCCCCGGGACAGGGAGGCAGCCCCAGCATTTT
TRBV7-9	TRBD1	15	NA	TRBJ2-7	CASSFPGQGGYEQYF	TGTGCCAGCAGCTTCCCGGGACAGGGAGGCTACGAGCAGTACTTC
TRBV18	TRBD1	15	NA	TRBJ2-1	CASSPGQGAINEQFF	TGTGCCAGCTCACCGGGACAGGGGGCAATCAATGAGCAGTTCTTC
TRBV10-1	NA	17	NA	TRBJ2-3	CASSESSFSGVEDTQYF	TGCGCCAGCAGTGAGTCGTCGTTTTCCGGGGTTGAAGATACGCAGTATTTT
TRBV3-1/TRBV3-2	TRBD2	15	NA	TRBJ2-7	CASSQLAGKSGEQYF	TGTGCCAGCAGTCAGCTAGCGGGAAAGTCGGGCGAGCAGTACTTC
TRBV6-2/TRBV6-3	NA	17	NA	TRBJ1-5	CASSYSIEGISNQPQHF	TGTGCCAGCAGTTACTCGATAGAGGGTATTAGCAATCAGCCCCAGCATTTT
TRBV19	NA	13	NA	TRBJ1-2	CASSIGGGYGYTF	TGTGCCAGTAGTATCGGGGGGGGCTATGGCTACACCTTC
TRBV6-5	TRBD1	13	NA	TRBJ2-7	CASRRQGSYEQYF	TGTGCCAGCAGAAGACAGGGTTCCTACGAGCAGTACTTC
TRBV19	TRBD1	14	NA	TRBJ1-3	CASSLDRSGNTIYF	TGTGCCAGTAGTTTGGACAGGAGTGGAAACACCATATATTTT
TRBV7-2	TRBD1	13	NA	TRBJ2-7	CASSPTGVYEQYF	TGTGCCAGCAGCCCTACAGGGGTCTACGAGCAGTACTTC
TRBV18	NA	16	NA	TRBJ2-7	CASSPGLAVSSYEQYF	TGTGCCAGCTCACCAGGTCTAGCCGTAAGCTCCTACGAGCAGTACTTC
TRBV28	NA	13	NA	TRBJ1-4	CASSPPGQSQLFF	TGTGCCAGCAGTCCCCCCGGACAGAGCCAACTGTTTTTT
TRBV3-1/TRBV3-2	NA	14	NA	TRBJ2-1	CASSQAGQYNEQFF	TGTGCCAGCAGCCAAGCAGGGCAATACAATGAGCAGTTCTTC
TRBV5-5	TRBD1	14	NA	TRBJ1-4	CASSRTGGFEKLFF	TGTGCCAGCAGCAGGACAGGGGGCTTTGAAAAACTGTTTTTT
TRBV28	NA	12	NA	TRBJ2-1	CASSLVGRGEFF	TGTGCCAGCAGTTTGGTCGGCAGGGGAGAGTTCTTC
TRBV10-1	TRBD2	13	NA	TRBJ2-7	CASSERGSYEQYF	TGCGCCAGCAGTGAGCGCGGGAGCTACGAGCAGTACTTC
TRBV6-5	TRBD2	15	NA	TRBJ2-7	CASSPSGGGRNEQYF	TGTGCCAGCAGTCCCTCGGGGGGGGGCAGAAACGAGCAGTACTTC
TRBV2	TRBD1	12	NA	TRBJ1-4	CASSMGTGELFF	TGTGCCAGTTCGATGGGGACAGGGGAACTGTTTTTT
TRBV2	TRBD2	15	NA	TRBJ2-7	CASSLVSGISYEQYF	TGTGCCAGCAGTCTGGTTAGCGGGATCTCCTACGAGCAGTACTTC
TRBV5-1	NA	14	NA	TRBJ1-2	CASSLGQANYGYTF	TGCGCCAGCAGCTTGGGACAGGCTAACTATGGCTACACCTTC
TRBV7-8	NA	13	NA	TRBJ2-1	CASTPRVYNEQFF	TGTGCCAGCACCCCCAGGGTTTACAATGAGCAGTTCTTC
TRBV28	TRBD2	15	NA	TRBJ2-3	CASSLPAGTTDTQYF	TGTGCCAGCAGTTTACCAGCGGGGACCACAGATACGCAGTATTTT
TRBV18	NA	19	once	TRBJ2-3	CASSPRSSGPVGGTDTQYF	TGTGCCAGCTCACCAAGGTCCAGCGGGCCCGTAGGGGGCACAGATACGCAGTATTTT
TRBV2	TRBD2	19	NA	TRBJ2-1	CARIEKEVAGGPGMNEQFF	TGTGCCAGGATCGAAAAAGAGGTAGCGGGAGGACCCGGGATGAATGAGCAGTTCTTC